These T cell receptor beta chains were read from a single sample in a study of identical twins. One entry per CDR3 protein results from TCRdb running MiXCR on the 5' RACE reads. The sample has roughly 1.6 million distinct CDR3 sequences, less than 35% seen once. The sequenced sample consisted of cord blood. These receptors were obtained from a newborn girl in good health. Both conserved end residues are part of each CDR3.

cdr3_aa j_call v_call
CASSQRLKGQGWFPSSSYNEQFF TRBJ2-1 TRBV14
CSARVRGGGTDTQYF TRBJ2-3 TRBV20-1
CASSHRDHEGETQYF TRBJ2-5 TRBV4-2
CASSLTGGGYEQYF TRBJ2-7 TRBV12-3/TRBV12-4
CASKFGLAGGPRNEQFF TRBJ2-1 TRBV2
CASSVGGLADYYEQYF NA TRBV9
CATSRVLYGLANRVTQYF TRBJ2-5 TRBV15
CSVEEGQPFYNEQYF TRBJ2-7 TRBV29-1
CASSPLNLMETQYF NA TRBV14
CSARDGLYNEQFF TRBJ2-1 TRBV20-1
CSARGGLADTQYF TRBJ2-3 TRBV20-1
CASSQDIGRGANYGYTF TRBJ1-2 TRBV4-1
CASSHSWGTNEQFF TRBJ2-1 TRBV4-2
CASSLGRGRQEKLFF TRBJ1-4 TRBV7-6
CASSSQRQVSSYEQYF TRBJ2-7 TRBV12-3/TRBV12-4
CSASPPKGLRTDTQYF TRBJ2-3 TRBV20-1
CASSPGQARRGGYTF TRBJ1-2 TRBV12-3/TRBV12-4
CASSLPPSGRTYNEQFF TRBJ2-1 TRBV5-1
CASSLISSGSHNEQFF TRBJ2-1 TRBV28
CASSPKLAGINNEQFF TRBJ2-1 TRBV18
CASSPRVGGGIQADTQYF TRBJ2-3 TRBV4-2
CAISEYINEQYF TRBJ2-5 TRBV10-3
CSARGTSGRLTNNEQFF TRBJ2-1 TRBV20-1
CSGRRGYQETQYF TRBJ2-5 TRBV20-1
CASSISGAPNTEAFF TRBJ1-1 TRBV5-6
CSARTAGNTIYF TRBJ1-3 TRBV20-1
CASSDSLLAEAQYF TRBJ2-5 TRBV7-9
CASKEISGVVSEQYF TRBJ2-7 TRBV27
CAISEWAGPGELFF TRBJ2-2 TRBV10-3
CASSSLPRDQPQHF TRBJ1-5 TRBV18
CASSLGTVYNSPPHF TRBJ1-6 TRBV12-3/TRBV12-4
CAWNPSSGNTIYF TRBJ1-3 TRBV30
CASSSDRVGDTQYF TRBJ2-3 TRBV5-1
CASSYNRGGGNEQFF TRBJ2-1 TRBV2
CASSLGPGIDYGYTF TRBJ1-2 TRBV11-2
CASSLEAGGTEAFF TRBJ1-1 TRBV5-1
CASSLSGAKGQPQHF TRBJ1-5 TRBV27
CASSMTGGLHNEQFF TRBJ2-1 TRBV19
CASSGKQNTEAFF TRBJ1-1 TRBV6-1
CASSRTTGGTGSNQPQHF TRBJ1-5 TRBV4-2
CASSWTSGSGNIQYF TRBJ2-4 TRBV12-3/TRBV12-4
CASSVVSGTSGYNEQFF TRBJ2-1 TRBV9
CASSVERYTDTQYF TRBJ2-3 TRBV9
CSARDHGPDGSGELFF TRBJ2-2 TRBV20-1
CATSDLGRSWSTDTQYF TRBJ2-3 TRBV24-1
CASSYMARTYINSPLHF TRBJ1-6 TRBV6-5
CASSSKRQGANEKLFF TRBJ1-4 TRBV27
CASSFTRGSSYNSPPHF TRBJ1-6 TRBV7-9
CASSLDSRAGVEKYF TRBJ2-7 TRBV11-2
CASSSKIPGQGSTGELFF TRBJ2-2 TRBV7-9
CASSFPSSYNEQYF NA TRBV7-2
CASSKRAGYNEKLFF TRBJ1-4 TRBV12-3/TRBV12-4
CSARTSGTGGYQPQHF TRBJ1-5 TRBV20-1